The 19 T cell receptor beta chains below come from one sample, sequenced in a study of T cell changes during pregnancy in multiple sclerosis. Assay: immunoSEQ multiplex PCR; the TCRdb copy retains only in-frame clones and omits some. The table shows some 97,000 clones, with 92% occurring only once. Sequences were derived from peripheral blood, sampled after pregnancy. These TCRs come from a female donor with multiple sclerosis, enrolled in a pregnancy study.

The chain joins TRBV14 to TRBJ2-3; D is uncertain. Trimming pared 4 bases from V and 0 bases from J, leaving 17 bases between. The CDR3 totals 17 residues. CDR1 is SGHDN, CDR2 FVKESK, per germline. The CDR3 DNA sequence: TGTGCCAGCAGCCTCCGAGAATCGCTAGTAAGCACAGATACGCAGTATTTT. It translates to CASSLRESLVSTDTQYF.

CDR3 sequence (DNA): TGTGCCAGCAGCTCGGGACTGGCCTACGAGCAGTACTTC. This encodes CASSSGLAYEQYF. The rearrangement joins TRBV7-6 to TRBJ2-7; D possibly corresponds to TRBD2 (6 bases). Trimming removed 4 bases at V and 2 bases at J, with 9 bases between. The CDR3 runs 13 residues. Germline V gives CDR1 SGHVS, CDR2 FNYEAQ.

CDR3 bases: TGTGCCAGTAGTAGGGGACTAGCGGGAGTATCAGAGCAGTACTTC. Its protein is CASSRGLAGVSEQYF. The chain recombines TRBV19 with TRBJ2-7, with 14 bases identical to TRBD2. Per germline, CDR1 LNHDA and CDR2 SQIVND (reference sequence). This CDR3 region has 15 residues. J was trimmed by 7 bases and V by 4 bases; bases with no gene match: 6.

V and J are TRBV6-5 and TRBJ2-2; no clear D. Germline CDR1 MNHEY, CDR2 SVGAGI. This CDR3 comprises 15 residues. The V end was cut by 7 bases, the J end by 2 bases, with 14 bases between. This CDR3 reads CASTLGQVNTGELFF. For the CDR3, the DNA is TGTGCCAGCACCCTGGGTCAGGTTAACACCGGGGAGCTGTTTTTT.

The rearrangement links TRBV18 to TRBJ1-6; D is undetermined. Germline V gene sequence: CDR1 KGHSH, CDR2 LQKENI. Trimming took 2 bases from V and 7 from J, leaving 6 bases between them. This CDR3 is built from 13 residues. The CDR3 is CASSPTVNSPLHF. CDR3 nucleotides: TGTGCCAGCTCACCAACGGTAAATTCACCCCTCCACTTT. The whole variable domain, filled in from reference TRBV18 and TRBJ1-6, reads NAGVMQNPRHLVRRRGQEARLRCSPMKGHSHVYWYRQLPEEGLKFMVYLQKENIIDESGMPKERFSAEFPKEGPSILRIQQVVRGDSAAYFCASSPTVNSPLHFGNGTRLTVT.

V is TRBV30 and J is TRBJ1-3; unclear D gene. Trimming removed 0 bases at V and 0 bases at J, with 12 bases between. CDR1 GTSNPN and CDR2 SVGIG come from the germline V gene (reference sequence). CDR3 length: 16 amino acids. For the CDR3, the DNA is TGTGCCTGGAGTGTCTCGGGGATCGGCTCTGGAAACACCATATATTTT. It encodes CAWSVSGIGSGNTIYF.

This clone came up once. This sequence joins TRBV2 and TRBJ1-5; weak D call: TRBD1 (6 bases). The CDR3 runs to 15 residues. The V end was cut by 6 bases, the J end by 7 bases, with 19 bases between. Per the germline V gene, CDR1 is SNHLY and CDR2 is FYNNEI. CDR3 sequence: CASSARQDREQPQHF. The DNA of the CDR3 is TGTGCCAGCAGCGCCAGACAGGACCGAGAACAGCCCCAGCATTTT.

V is TRBV5-6 and J is TRBJ2-5, with D possibly being TRBD2 (5 bases). V was shortened by 0 bases and J by 3 bases, with 9 bases between the two germline ends. The CDR3 consists of 14 residues. Germline CDR1 reads SGHDT; CDR2 reads YYEEEE. CDR3 sequence reads: CASSLGGPEETQYF. CDR3 nucleotides: TGTGCCAGCAGCTTGGGAGGGCCCGAAGAGACCCAGTACTTC.

The rearrangement links TRBV19 to TRBJ1-1; TRBD1 agrees at 10 bases. The junction had 7 bases not matched to a gene; V was cut back by 6 bases and J by 3 bases. This CDR3 has 15 residues. CDR1 is LNHDA and CDR2 is SQIVND in the germline V gene (reference sequence). CDR3 amino acids: CASSPGTGVDTEAFF. The CDR3 DNA is TGTGCCAGTAGCCCCGGGACAGGGGTGGACACTGAAGCTTTCTTT.

The V and J genes are TRBV27 and TRBJ1-1; 7 bases are shared with TRBD1. Looked up from germline, CDR1 is MNHEY and CDR2 is SMNVEV (reference sequence). The CDR3 runs 15 residues. The V gene end was trimmed by 2 bases and the J gene end by 0 bases; junction bases not matched to a gene: 3. The CDR3 reads CASSLKQGMNTEAFF. The CDR3 coding sequence is TGTGCCAGCAGTTTAAAACAGGGGATGAACACTGAAGCTTTCTTT.

The chain links TRBV9 to TRBJ1-4, with D possibly being TRBD1 (6 bases). The CDR3 extends over 13 amino acids. Germline CDR1 SGDLS, CDR2 YYNGEE. The germline V and J ends were trimmed by 2 bases and 8 bases, with 10 bases remaining between them. The DNA for the CDR3 is TGTGCCAGCAGCGTTCACCAGGGGGAAAAACTGTTTTTT. As protein: CASSVHQGEKLFF. The whole variable domain, remainder taken from reference TRBV9 and TRBJ1-4, is DSGVTQTPKHLITATGQRVTLRCSPRSGDLSVYWYQQSLDQGLQFLIQYYNGEERAKGNILERFSAQQFPDLHSELNLSSLELGDSALYFCASSVHQGEKLFFGSGTQLSVL.

The chain joins TRBV19 to TRBJ2-5; 8 nucleotides line up with TRBD2. The germline gives CDR1 LNHDA, CDR2 SQIVND (reference sequence). V lost 5 bases to trimming and J lost 5 bases; unmatched junction nucleotides: 13. The CDR3 contains 16 residues. The CDR3 nucleotides are TGTGCCAGTAGTGGGCATAGCGGGGCGGAGACGGAGACCCAGTACTTC. Translating gives CASSGHSGAETETQYF.

V and J are TRBV14 and TRBJ2-5, with D hard to call. The ends were cut back, 1 base at V and 5 bases at J, with 14 bases in the middle. The CDR3 length is 15 residues. The germline CDR1 and CDR2 sequences are SGHDN and FVKESK. CDR3: CASSQARPPRETQYF. The CDR3 nucleotides read TGTGCCAGCAGCCAAGCTCGCCCACCGAGGGAGACCCAGTACTTC.

J is TRBJ2-1 and V is TRBV7-2, with 12 bases fitting TRBD2. V was pared by 5 bases and J by 6 bases, with 5 bases of the junction left unmatched. The germline V gene has CDR1 SGHTA and CDR2 FQGNSA. CDR3 length: 15 residues. The CDR3 sequence is CASSPTSGGPNEQFF. Here the CDR3 DNA reads TGTGCCAGCAGCCCAACTAGCGGGGGGCCCAATGAGCAGTTCTTC.

V usage is TRBV5-6 and J usage is TRBJ2-5; 11 positions agree with TRBD2. Per the germline V gene, CDR1 is SGHDT and CDR2 is YYEEEE. V lost 4 bases to trimming and J lost 2 bases; unmatched junction nucleotides: 4. The CDR3 loop spans 15 amino acids. The CDR3 spells CASSVGLAEQETQYF. The CDR3 nucleotides read TGTGCCAGCAGCGTGGGACTAGCGGAACAAGAGACCCAGTACTTC.

This chain joins TRBV25-1 and TRBJ2-2; TRBD1 matches at 8 bases. The CDR3 extends over 13 amino acids. Germline CDR1 is MGHDK and CDR2 is SYGVNS. V shed 11 bases, J shed 5 bases, and the junction held 7 bases outside the gene matches. The CDR3 coding sequence is TGTGCCGCCGGGACAGGATGGACCGGGGAGCTGTTTTTT. Its translation: CAAGTGWTGELFF.

V gene TRBV7-2 combines with J gene TRBJ2-7, with D perhaps matching TRBD1 (6 bases). Germline V CDR1 and CDR2: SGHTA, FQGNSA. The CDR3 has 14 amino acids. V dropped 3 bases and J dropped 1 base, with 10 bases sitting between them. CDR3 DNA sequence: TGTGCCAGCAGCTTCGGGGACACATCCTACGAGCAGTACTTC. Amino acid sequence: CASSFGDTSYEQYF.

This rearrangement joins TRBV5-3 to TRBJ1-5; TRBD1 might be the D (5 bases). TRBV5-3 is placed among ORFs of uncertain function. This CDR3 has 16 residues. Trimming shortened V by 4 bases and J by 2 bases, and 16 bases separated the two germline ends. CDR3 nucleotide sequence: TGTGCCAGAAGCCCGCGGGACGGAAAATGCAATCAGCCCCAGCATTTT. It translates to CARSPRDGKCNQPQHF.

The chain joins TRBV13 to TRBJ1-1; possibly TRBD1 for D (5 bases). Trimming left V 3 bases short and J 2 bases short, with 13 bases between. CDR1 and CDR2 (germline): PRHDT, FYEKMQ (reference sequence). This CDR3 contains 15 residues. In nucleotides, the CDR3 is TGTGCCAGCAGCTTCTGGAGGGGCCCAAACACTGAAGCTTTCTTT. Amino acid sequence: CASSFWRGPNTEAFF.